A selection of T cell receptor beta chains follows, all from one sample in a study of Ad26.COV2.S vaccination and SARS-CoV-2 variants. Using immunoSEQ multiplex PCR, the repertoire was profiled, and TCRdb retains in-frame clones only, with some absent. This table holds more than 400,000 clones, approximately 90% found once. The starting material was peripheral blood, obtained in a trial of Ad26.COV2.S vaccine versus placebo. Receptors originate from a person between 18 and 65 years old who received the Ad26.COV2.S COVID-19 vaccine or a placebo. The CDR3 runs from the conserved cysteine through the conserved F or W. The order of the fields is clone size, D gene, J gene, V gene, CDR3 DNA, CDR3 protein. D genes are given only for firm matches. Clone size is stated in some rows and not others, as once, few, many or a class when expanded.

NA	NA	TRBJ2-5	TRBV5-1	TGCGCCAGCAGCTTGGAAGGAAGGGGGGAACAAGAGACCCAGTACTTC	CASSLEGRGEQETQYF
once	NA	TRBJ1-4	TRBV5-1	TGCGCCAGCAGCCAGGGACATGGCAATGAAAAACTGTTTTTT	CASSQGHGNEKLFF
NA	NA	TRBJ2-2	TRBV25-1	TGTGCCAGCAGCTCTAGCTGGGCCAGGGACACCGGGGAGCTGTTTTTT	CASSSSWARDTGELFF
NA	NA	TRBJ2-2	TRBV3-1/TRBV3-2	TGTGCCAGCGGAGACAAGAACACCGGGGAGCTGTTTTTT	CASGDKNTGELFF
NA	NA	TRBJ2-5	TRBV5-1	TGCGCCAGCAGCTTGACGGGGCCGCAAGAGACCCAGTACTTC	CASSLTGPQETQYF
NA	TRBD2	TRBJ2-1	TRBV5-4	TGTGCCAGCAGCTTGGGACTAGCGAACCTCAATGAGCAGTTCTTC	CASSLGLANLNEQFF
NA	NA	TRBJ2-1	TRBV6-6	TGTGCCAGCAGTTACTCGGGCCAGCCGGTATACAATGAGCAGTTCTTC	CASSYSGQPVYNEQFF
NA	TRBD1	TRBJ2-2	TRBV11-2	TGTGCCAGCAGCCCAGGACAGGATCTCGTCGGGACCGGGGAGCTGTTTTTT	CASSPGQDLVGTGELFF
NA	TRBD1	TRBJ2-3	TRBV27	TGTGCCAGCAAACGGACAGGGTGGGATACGCAGTATTTT	CASKRTGWDTQYF
NA	NA	TRBJ1-1	TRBV28	TGTGCCAGCAGTTTAGTGTCGGTCTTCACTGAAGCTTTCTTT	CASSLVSVFTEAFF
NA	TRBD1	TRBJ1-5	TRBV6-5	TGTGCCAGCAGTAGAGACAGGGGAGGAACCCAGCATTTT	CASSRDRGGTQHF
NA	NA	TRBJ2-1	TRBV27	TGTGCCAGCAGTTTCCGGGGGCGGACGAAATACAATGAGCAGTTCTTC	CASSFRGRTKYNEQFF
NA	NA	TRBJ1-4	TRBV7-8	TGTGCCAGCAGCTTAGATAGAAATGAAAAACTGTTTTTT	CASSLDRNEKLFF
NA	TRBD2	TRBJ2-3	TRBV7-2	TGTGCCAGCAGTCCGTGGCTAGCGGGGGGGCGGGCAGATACGCAGTATTTT	CASSPWLAGGRADTQYF